These T cell receptor beta chains were read from a single sample in a study of blood T cell repertoires in COVID-19. Generated by immunoSEQ multiplex PCR, the TCRdb table keeps only in-frame clones and is missing some. Of 53,000 or so clones in the sample, approximately 84% were seen once. The specimen sequenced was peripheral blood. The source of these receptors is a man in his 70s with active COVID-19. CDR3s include the opening cysteine and the closing phenylalanine or tryptophan. The order of the fields is D gene, J gene, V gene, clone size, CDR3 protein, CDR3 DNA. The D gene is left open where the match is weak. Some rows have no size entry. The others give once, few or many, or a class for an expanded clone.

NA	TRBJ2-7	TRBV10-3	NA	CAIRQADSYEQYF	TGTGCCATCAGGCAGGCCGACTCCTACGAGCAGTACTTC
NA	TRBJ1-3	TRBV4-3	NA	CASSQGVGASGNTIYF	TGCGCCAGCAGCCAAGGGGTGGGGGCTTCTGGAAACACCATATATTTT
TRBD2	TRBJ2-3	TRBV28	NA	CASSLGGLSTTDTQYF	TGTGCCAGCAGCCTGGGGGGACTATCTACCACAGATACGCAGTATTTT
TRBD1	TRBJ2-1	TRBV19	NA	CASSISGQGKNEQFF	TGTGCCAGTAGTATCTCCGGACAGGGGAAAAATGAGCAGTTCTTC
TRBD2	TRBJ2-1	TRBV5-1	NA	CASTGTSGNNEQFF	TGCGCCAGCACCGGGACTAGCGGCAACAATGAGCAGTTCTTC
NA	TRBJ2-1	TRBV5-1	NA	CASSSPARSSYNEQFF	TGCGCCAGCAGCTCCCCCGCTAGGTCCTCCTACAATGAGCAGTTCTTC
TRBD2	TRBJ2-2	TRBV3-1/TRBV3-2	NA	CASSQRTSGRITGELFF	TGTGCCAGCAGCCAAAGGACTAGCGGGAGGATCACCGGGGAGCTGTTTTTT
NA	TRBJ2-3	TRBV7-2	NA	CASSLGPADTQYF	TGTGCCAGCAGCTTAGGTCCCGCAGATACGCAGTATTTT
NA	TRBJ1-4	TRBV7-9	NA	CASSQTGKNEKLFF	TGTGCCAGCAGCCAAACAGGGAAGAACGAAAAACTGTTTTTT
TRBD2	TRBJ2-7	TRBV5-4	few	CASSGTSGRASSYEQYF	TGTGCCAGCAGCGGGACTAGCGGGAGGGCCAGCTCCTACGAGCAGTACTTC
NA	TRBJ1-5	TRBV28	many	CASSSSRASNQPQHF	TGTGCCAGCAGTTCCAGCAGGGCTAGCAATCAGCCCCAGCATTTT
NA	TRBJ1-2	TRBV7-2	few	CASSPTLGEPNYGYTF	TGTGCCAGCAGCCCTACCCTGGGCGAACCTAACTATGGCTACACCTTC
NA	TRBJ2-1	TRBV7-2	NA	CASGADTDNEQFF	TGTGCCAGTGGGGCGGACACCGACAATGAGCAGTTCTTC
TRBD1	TRBJ1-1	TRBV9	NA	CASSAQGALDTEAFF	TGTGCCAGCAGCGCCCAGGGGGCGCTTGACACTGAAGCTTTCTTT
NA	TRBJ1-6	TRBV19	NA	CASSTAGGINSPLHF	TGTGCCAGTAGTACCGCCGGCGGGATTAATTCACCCCTCCACTTT
TRBD2	TRBJ2-1	TRBV25-1	NA	CASSDGAGVAYNEQFF	TGTGCCAGCAGTGATGGTGCGGGAGTGGCCTACAATGAGCAGTTCTTC
TRBD2	TRBJ2-5	TRBV7-2	NA	CASSFQRGPQETQYF	TGTGCCAGCAGCTTTCAGCGGGGTCCGCAAGAGACCCAGTACTTC
NA	TRBJ2-1	TRBV27	NA	CASSLDRGRDEQFF	TGTGCCAGCAGTTTAGACCGGGGTAGGGATGAGCAGTTCTTC
TRBD1	TRBJ2-6	TRBV7-9	NA	CASSSGQGGTGANVLTF	TGTGCCAGCAGCTCGGGACAGGGTGGGACTGGGGCCAACGTCCTGACTTTC
TRBD2	TRBJ2-6	TRBV14	NA	CASSPLAGGANVLTF	TGTGCCAGCAGCCCACTAGCGGGCGGGGCCAACGTCCTGACTTTC
TRBD2	TRBJ2-6	TRBV7-8	once	CASSLPSGKSFRSGANVLTF	TGTGCCAGCAGCTTACCTAGCGGGAAAAGTTTTCGCTCTGGGGCCAACGTCCTGACTTTC
NA	TRBJ2-7	TRBV7-6	NA	CASSLGGGGSREQYF	TGTGCCAGCAGCTTAGGAGGAGGGGGCTCCCGCGAGCAGTACTTC
NA	TRBJ1-2	TRBV3-1/TRBV3-2	NA	CASRAGNSFYGYTF	TGTGCCAGCAGAGCGGGGAATTCGTTCTATGGCTACACCTTC
TRBD1	TRBJ1-2	TRBV6-5	NA	CASSRTGPYGYTF	TGTGCCAGCAGCCGGACAGGTCCCTATGGCTACACCTTC
NA	TRBJ2-1	TRBV5-1	NA	CASSSHVTSYNEQFF	TGCGCCAGCAGCTCCCACGTGACTAGTTACAATGAGCAGTTCTTC
NA	TRBJ2-1	TRBV5-1	NA	CASSPRGPVSSYNEQFF	TGCGCCAGCAGCCCGCGGGGACCCGTGAGCTCCTACAATGAGCAGTTCTTC
TRBD2	TRBJ2-2	TRBV2	once	CASMGLAPGELFF	TGTGCCAGCATGGGACTAGCGCCCGGGGAGCTGTTTTTT
NA	TRBJ1-1	TRBV7-9	NA	CASSQSMQMTEAFF	TGTGCCAGCAGCCAAAGTATGCAGATGACTGAAGCTTTCTTT
TRBD1	TRBJ2-4	TRBV7-2	NA	CASSLSGTVAKNIQYF	TGTGCCAGCAGCTTAAGTGGGACAGTAGCCAAAAACATTCAGTACTTC
TRBD2	TRBJ2-1	TRBV14	NA	CASSLIRLAGANEQFF	TGTGCCAGCAGCCTGATCCGCCTAGCGGGAGCCAATGAGCAGTTCTTC
TRBD2	TRBJ2-7	TRBV7-8	NA	CASSSPQTGTSFEQYF	TGTGCCAGCAGCTCCCCCCAGACCGGGACTAGCTTCGAGCAGTACTTC
TRBD1	TRBJ2-3	TRBV18	many	CASSLPGQSADTQYF	TGTGCCAGCTCACTCCCGGGACAGTCAGCCGATACGCAGTATTTT
NA	TRBJ2-5	TRBV27	NA	CASSRFKDSQETQYF	TGTGCCAGCAGTAGGTTTAAGGACAGCCAAGAGACCCAGTACTTC
TRBD2	TRBJ2-1	TRBV2	NA	CASSTVAGANYNEQFF	TGTGCCAGCAGCACTGTAGCGGGGGCAAACTACAATGAGCAGTTCTTC
TRBD2	TRBJ2-3	TRBV13	few	CASSLGGAGLAGPTDTQYF	TGTGCCAGCAGCTTAGGCGGCGCGGGGCTAGCGGGGCCCACAGATACGCAGTATTTT
NA	TRBJ2-7	TRBV30	NA	CAWTTSATNEQYF	TGTGCCTGGACGACTAGTGCGACAAACGAGCAGTACTTC
NA	TRBJ1-1	TRBV19	NA	CASTPQEGYLEAFF	TGTGCCAGTACCCCTCAGGAGGGTTACCTTGAAGCTTTCTTT
TRBD2	TRBJ2-7	TRBV6-2/TRBV6-3	NA	CASSYMAGGYEQYF	TGTGCCAGCAGTTATATGGCGGGAGGTTACGAGCAGTACTTC
NA	TRBJ2-7	TRBV9	NA	CASSWTPGAYEQYF	TGTGCCAGCAGCTGGACTCCGGGGGCCTACGAGCAGTACTTC
TRBD2	TRBJ2-3	TRBV7-2	NA	CASSLAGGTDTQYF	TGTGCCAGCAGCCTAGCGGGAGGAACAGATACGCAGTATTTT
TRBD2	TRBJ2-1	TRBV7-2	NA	CASSPSGRVNEQFF	TGTGCCAGCAGCCCAAGCGGGAGGGTTAATGAGCAGTTCTTC
NA	TRBJ2-7	TRBV2	NA	CASRRATYEQYF	TGTGCCAGCAGGAGGGCGACCTACGAGCAGTACTTC
NA	TRBJ1-4	TRBV3-1/TRBV3-2	NA	CASSLAAGGIQLFF	TGTGCCAGCAGCCTCGCAGCCGGGGGAATACAACTGTTTTTT
NA	TRBJ2-5	TRBV18	NA	CASSPGQKETQYF	TGTGCCAGCTCACCAGGGCAGAAAGAGACCCAGTACTTC
TRBD2	TRBJ2-3	TRBV11-3	NA	CASSLGSGRAADTQYF	TGTGCCAGCAGCTTAGGGAGCGGGAGGGCCGCAGATACGCAGTATTTT
NA	TRBJ1-6	TRBV9	NA	CASSVGLDNSPLHF	TGTGCCAGCAGCGTAGGGCTAGATAATTCACCCCTCCACTTT
TRBD2	TRBJ2-1	TRBV5-1	NA	CASSGGLAGLEQFF	TGCGCCAGCAGCGGGGGACTAGCGGGGCTTGAGCAGTTCTTC
NA	TRBJ2-5	TRBV5-1	NA	CASSLGPGEETQYF	TGCGCCAGCAGCTTGGGCCCGGGGGAAGAGACCCAGTACTTC
TRBD1	TRBJ1-4	TRBV28	NA	CASTFPGGKNEKLFF	TGTGCCAGCACCTTTCCAGGGGGGAAAAATGAAAAACTGTTTTTT
TRBD1	TRBJ2-1	TRBV4-3	few	CASSQGTGSYNEQFF	TGCGCCAGCAGCCAAGGGACAGGGAGCTACAATGAGCAGTTCTTC
TRBD2	TRBJ2-5	TRBV7-3	NA	CASSPGRASAETQYF	TGTGCCAGCAGCCCCGGGAGGGCTAGCGCAGAGACCCAGTACTTC